This TCR beta chain was identified in a study of identical twins. Study findings and constraints: There were fewer insertions in abundant cord blood beta clonotypes, but memory repertoires showed no such pattern. Low generation-probability sequences were in excess among twin-shared out-of-frame alpha sequences. Conclusions came from cross-sectional statistical analysis, not from following the same donors. Zero-insertion findings could be partly confounded by invariant cells (MAIT and iNKT cells).

Germline V CDR1 and CDR2: MNHEY, SMNVEV (reference sequence). Trimming at V came to 0 bases and at J to 3 bases, leaving 5 bases not matched to a gene. CDR3 size: 16 residues. This clonotype appeared a few times. Its target is unknown. TCRdb processed the 5' RACE reads anew with MiXCR; each CDR3 protein has one entry. The sample carries roughly 690,000 distinct CDR3 sequences, over 5% recorded once. The V and J genes are TRBV27 and TRBJ1-5, with 7 bases that match TRBD1. This sequence originates from a man younger than 35 in good health. Sequencing was performed on naive T cells sorted from blood. The CDR3 region is CASSLSQGGSNQPQHF. The DNA for the CDR3 is TGTGCCAGCAGTTTATCTCAGGGGGGCTCCAATCAGCCCCAGCATTTT.